The clone carrying this TCR beta chain turned up a few times. The target antigen is unknown. This entry comes from a study of identical twins. Points from the study as a whole: Out-of-frame alpha sequences common to twins exhibited an excess of low generation probability.

This CDR3 comprises 20 residues. Germline CDR1 and CDR2: MNHEY and SMNVEV (reference sequence). J gave up 3 bases and V 3 bases, and 19 bases lay outside the gene matches. TCRdb redid the calling of the 5' RACE reads with MiXCR, one entry per CDR3 protein. The data hold approximately 1.8 million distinct CDR3 sequences, with about 31% observed a single time. This chain joins TRBV27 and TRBJ2-7, with 11 bases identical to TRBD2. The sequencing sample was made of cord blood. The clonotype comes from a newborn girl in good health. CDR3: CASSFAASLTSGSIYYEQYF. The CDR3, as DNA: TGTGCCAGCAGTTTCGCCGCCTCCTTAACTAGCGGGAGTATCTACTACGAGCAGTACTTC.